This is a list of T cell receptor beta chains from one sample in a study of regulatory T cells in long-lasting Graves disease. TCRdb re-analysed the multiplex PCR reads in MiXCR, keeping a single row per CDR3 protein. The table lists 400,000 to 550,000 distinct CDR3 sequences, 15% to 20% of them singletons. These data are also associated with another study on T cells in Graves' hyperthyroidism and ophthalmopathy.

The sequences come from peripheral blood mononuclear cells (PBMCs), collected at new diagnosis, from a patient treated with antithyroid drugs. The receptors derive from a young woman with Graves disease. CDR3s include the opening cysteine and the closing phenylalanine or tryptophan. D genes are given only for firm matches. Clone size is not always given. Where it is, it says once, few, many or a class for expanded clones.

D: .
J: TRBJ2-4
size: many
V: TRBV6-5
CDR3: CASSYSRRSKNIQYF
DNA: TGTGCCAGCAGTTACTCGCGAAGGTCCAAAAACATTCAGTACTTC

D: .
J: TRBJ2-2
size: .
V: TRBV12-5
CDR3: CASGFATGTELFF
DNA: TGTGCTAGTGGTTTTGCTACCGGGACAGAGCTGTTTTTT

D: .
J: TRBJ2-1
size: .
V: TRBV10-3
CDR3: CAISDPPTNLVEQFF
DNA: TGTGCCATCAGTGATCCCCCCACCAACCTTGTTGAGCAGTTCTTC

D: TRBD2
J: TRBJ2-7
size: many
V: TRBV28
CDR3: CASSLSGGLAGVFDEQYF
DNA: TGTGCCAGCAGTTTAAGCGGGGGACTAGCGGGAGTTTTCGACGAGCAGTACTTC

D: TRBD2
J: TRBJ2-7
size: .
V: TRBV29-1
CDR3: CSVELNPGTSGSVGYEQYF
DNA: TGCAGCGTTGAACTAAATCCCGGGACTAGCGGGAGTGTAGGGTACGAGCAGTACTTC

D: TRBD2
J: TRBJ2-2
size: many
V: TRBV20-1
CDR3: CSARPLAGRVTGELFF
DNA: TGCAGTGCTAGACCTCTAGCGGGACGGGTCACCGGGGAGCTGTTTTTT

D: .
J: TRBJ2-1
size: many
V: TRBV12-3/TRBV12-4
CDR3: CASSFESYNEQFF
DNA: TGTGCCAGCAGTTTTGAGAGCTACAATGAGCAGTTCTTC

D: TRBD1
J: TRBJ1-2
size: many
V: TRBV3-1
CDR3: CASRNRGTPYYGYTF
DNA: TGTGCCAGCAGGAACAGGGGAACTCCCTACTATGGCTACACCTTC

D: .
J: TRBJ2-7
size: many
V: TRBV5-5
CDR3: CASSWMTSRVPYEQYF
DNA: TGTGCCAGCAGCTGGATGACGTCCAGAGTTCCCTACGAGCAGTACTTC

D: .
J: TRBJ2-1
size: few
V: TRBV29-1
CDR3: CSVVPSRVGIFPSGQFF
DNA: TGCAGCGTTGTGCCCAGCCGGGTCGGGATTTTCCCCTCCGGGCAGTTCTTC

D: .
J: TRBJ1-3
size: .
V: TRBV6-5
CDR3: CASSYGNSGNTIYF
DNA: TGTGCCAGCAGTTACGGCAACTCTGGAAACACCATATATTTT

D: .
J: TRBJ2-1
size: many
V: TRBV7-2
CDR3: CASSLNVARQNEQFF
DNA: TGTGCCAGCAGCCTAAACGTCGCCAGGCAGAATGAGCAGTTCTTC

D: TRBD1
J: TRBJ2-1
size: many
V: TRBV7-9
CDR3: CASSPGQGYSLEQFF
DNA: TGTGCCAGCAGCCCTGGACAGGGGTACTCCTTGGAGCAGTTCTTC

D: TRBD2
J: TRBJ2-7
size: few
V: TRBV13
CDR3: CASSLALAGEGEQYF
DNA: TGTGCCAGCAGCTTAGCTCTAGCGGGAGAGGGCGAGCAGTACTTC

D: TRBD2
J: TRBJ2-5
size: .
V: TRBV9
CDR3: CASSVGLAGVNQETQYF
DNA: TGTGCCAGCTCGGTTGGGCTAGCGGGAGTCAATCAAGAGACCCAGTACTTC

D: TRBD2
J: TRBJ2-7
size: many
V: TRBV6-1
CDR3: CASSEARTSGRWEQYF
DNA: TGTGCCAGCAGTGAAGCGAGGACTAGCGGGAGGTGGGAGCAGTACTTC

D: .
J: TRBJ1-1
size: .
V: TRBV10-3
CDR3: CAIGDLEGRMNTEAFF
DNA: TGTGCCATCGGGGACTTGGAGGGCCGCATGAACACTGAAGCTTTCTTT

D: .
J: TRBJ2-7
size: few
V: TRBV7-3
CDR3: CASSLGGGETYEQYF
DNA: TGTGCCAGCAGCTTAGGAGGGGGGGAAACCTACGAGCAGTACTTC

D: .
J: TRBJ2-1
size: few
V: TRBV5-6
CDR3: CASSVASNNEQFF
DNA: TGTGCCAGCAGCGTGGCTAGCAACAATGAGCAGTTCTTC

D: .
J: TRBJ2-7
size: few
V: TRBV10-1
CDR3: CASSESGGPTYEQYF
DNA: TGCGCCAGCAGTGAGTCGGGAGGCCCAACCTACGAGCAGTACTTC

D: TRBD1
J: TRBJ2-3
size: few
V: TRBV29-1
CDR3: CSADRVRKDTQYF
DNA: TGCAGCGCCGACAGGGTTAGGAAAGATACGCAGTATTTT

D: .
J: TRBJ2-1
size: many
V: TRBV29-1
CDR3: CSGSGSSYNEQFF
DNA: TGCAGCGGCTCAGGGAGCTCCTACAATGAGCAGTTCTTC

D: .
J: TRBJ2-3
size: .
V: TRBV28
CDR3: CASTNRVPGTDTQYF
DNA: TGTGCCAGCACCAACAGGGTCCCCGGCACAGATACGCAGTATTTT

D: TRBD2
J: TRBJ2-3
size: many
V: TRBV7-9
CDR3: CASSAGLAGSTDTQYF
DNA: TGTGCCAGCAGCGCGGGACTAGCGGGGAGCACAGATACGCAGTATTTT

D: .
J: TRBJ2-1
size: few
V: TRBV7-9
CDR3: CASLRDSGRINEQFF
DNA: TGTGCCAGCTTAAGGGATAGCGGAAGAATCAATGAGCAGTTCTTC

D: TRBD1
J: TRBJ1-1
size: few
V: TRBV28
CDR3: CASSLTGVGNTEAFF
DNA: TGTGCCAGCAGTTTAACAGGGGTTGGGAACACTGAAGCTTTCTTT

D: TRBD2
J: TRBJ2-1
size: many
V: TRBV7-2
CDR3: CATGKGLAGRGSYNEQFF
DNA: TGTGCCACCGGAAAGGGGCTAGCGGGAAGGGGCTCCTACAATGAGCAGTTCTTC

D: .
J: TRBJ2-6
size: .
V: TRBV11-2
CDR3: CASGPGTTPGANVLTF
DNA: TGTGCCAGTGGGCCGGGGACAACCCCTGGGGCCAACGTCCTGACTTTC

D: .
J: TRBJ1-4
size: .
V: TRBV7-9
CDR3: CASSSDRPVNEKLFF
DNA: TGTGCCAGCAGCTCAGACCGACCGGTTAATGAAAAACTGTTTTTT

D: TRBD2
J: TRBJ2-2
size: many
V: TRBV7-2
CDR3: CASSIGLVRDTGELFF
DNA: TGTGCCAGCAGCATCGGACTAGTTAGGGACACCGGGGAGCTGTTTTTT

D: .
J: TRBJ2-3
size: many
V: TRBV7-8
CDR3: CASIAERGTQYF
DNA: TGTGCCAGCATCGCGGAGCGCGGTACGCAGTATTTT

D: .
J: TRBJ1-4
size: many
V: TRBV7-3
CDR3: CASSSRRGGATNEKLFF
DNA: TGTGCCAGCAGCTCAAGGAGGGGGGGAGCAACTAATGAAAAACTGTTTTTT

D: TRBD2
J: TRBJ2-3
size: many
V: TRBV28
CDR3: CASSLEREALGPGDTQYF
DNA: TGTGCCAGCAGTTTAGAGCGGGAGGCCCTGGGACCCGGAGATACGCAGTATTTT

D: .
J: TRBJ2-1
size: few
V: TRBV20-1
CDR3: CSAVSDRYNEQFF
DNA: TGCAGTGCGGTTTCGGACAGATACAATGAGCAGTTCTTC

D: TRBD2
J: TRBJ2-2
size: .
V: TRBV7-8
CDR3: CASSSRRGGDTGELFF
DNA: TGTGCCAGCAGCTCCAGGAGGGGAGGGGATACCGGGGAGCTGTTTTTT

D: .
J: TRBJ2-1
size: many
V: TRBV6-9
CDR3: CASSFPLGVVDEQFF
DNA: TGTGCCAGCAGTTTCCCCTTAGGGGTTGTCGATGAGCAGTTCTTC

D: TRBD1
J: TRBJ2-1
size: many
V: TRBV2
CDR3: CASSLGQGARNEQFF
DNA: TGTGCCAGCAGTTTGGGACAGGGGGCACGGAATGAGCAGTTCTTC

D: .
J: TRBJ2-2
size: few
V: TRBV6-1
CDR3: CASRDREAGELFF
DNA: TGTGCCAGCAGAGACAGGGAGGCCGGGGAGCTGTTTTTT

D: .
J: TRBJ2-7
size: .
V: TRBV4-3
CDR3: CASSRGPGFDEQYF
DNA: TGCGCCAGCAGCCGTGGGCCGGGCTTCGACGAGCAGTACTTC

D: .
J: TRBJ2-5
size: many
V: TRBV6-1
CDR3: CASRTGTRRETQYF
DNA: TGTGCCAGCAGGACCGGGACTCGTAGGGAGACCCAGTACTTC

D: TRBD2
J: TRBJ2-1
size: .
V: TRBV12-5
CDR3: CASGLVAGAGHEQFF
DNA: TGTGCTAGTGGTTTGGTCGCGGGAGCCGGTCATGAGCAGTTCTTC

D: .
J: TRBJ1-6
size: .
V: TRBV15
CDR3: CATSRLPGSNPAPLHF
DNA: TGTGCCACCAGCAGACTCCCGGGCTCCAACCCGGCACCCCTCCACTTT

D: .
J: TRBJ1-5
size: many
V: TRBV6-1
CDR3: CASSPWKGSGNQPQHF
DNA: TGTGCCAGCAGTCCATGGAAAGGGAGTGGCAATCAGCCCCAGCATTTT

D: .
J: TRBJ1-5
size: few
V: TRBV7-2
CDR3: CASSPRTGYSNQPQHF
DNA: TGTGCCAGCAGCCCTAGAACAGGGTATAGCAATCAGCCCCAGCATTTT

D: TRBD1
J: TRBJ2-7
size: .
V: TRBV3-1
CDR3: CASIQGAYEQYF
DNA: TGTGCGAGCATCCAGGGGGCCTACGAGCAGTACTTC

D: .
J: TRBJ2-3
size: many
V: TRBV12-3/TRBV12-4
CDR3: CASSRGLSTDTQYF
DNA: TGTGCCAGCAGCCGAGGACTCAGCACAGATACGCAGTATTTT

D: .
J: TRBJ2-2
size: many
V: TRBV5-1
CDR3: CASSLEDTGELFF
DNA: TGTGCCAGCAGCTTAGAGGACACCGGGGAGCTGTTTTTT

D: .
J: TRBJ1-1
size: .
V: TRBV3-2
CDR3: CASSQDTGLLPATEAFF
DNA: TGTGCCAGCAGCCAAGATACGGGACTCCTCCCCGCGACTGAAGCTTTCTTT

D: .
J: TRBJ2-6
size: .
V: TRBV27
CDR3: CASSFSLSGANVLTF
DNA: TGTGCCAGCAGTTTTAGCCTCTCTGGGGCCAACGTCCTGACTTTC

D: TRBD1
J: TRBJ2-7
size: few
V: TRBV28
CDR3: CASRTGGTGGREQYF
DNA: TGTGCCAGCAGGACGGGAGGGACAGGGGGTCGCGAGCAGTACTTC

D: .
J: TRBJ2-3
size: many
V: TRBV11-3
CDR3: CASSQSMDTQYF
DNA: TGTGCCAGCAGCCAAAGCATGGATACGCAGTATTTT

D: .
J: TRBJ2-3
size: .
V: TRBV7-8
CDR3: CASSFGPGTSTDTQYF
DNA: TGTGCCAGCAGCTTTGGGCCAGGGACTAGCACAGATACGCAGTATTTT

D: TRBD1
J: TRBJ2-1
size: few
V: TRBV27
CDR3: CASRRTGRRYNEQFF
DNA: TGTGCCAGCAGAAGGACAGGGAGACGTTACAATGAGCAGTTCTTC

D: .
J: TRBJ2-1
size: .
V: TRBV9
CDR3: CASSVASDEQFF
DNA: TGTGCCAGCAGCGTAGCCAGCGATGAGCAGTTCTTC

D: .
J: TRBJ2-3
size: many
V: TRBV7-9
CDR3: CASSQVWRDADTQYF
DNA: TGCGCCAGCAGCCAAGTGTGGCGGGATGCAGATACGCAGTATTTT

D: .
J: TRBJ2-1
size: many
V: TRBV28
CDR3: CASSLWGQQFF
DNA: TGTGCCAGCAGTTTATGGGGACAGCAGTTCTTC

D: TRBD2
J: TRBJ2-3
size: many
V: TRBV7-6
CDR3: CASSGGLAGLTTDTQYF
DNA: TGTGCCAGCAGCGGAGGACTAGCGGGACTTACCACAGATACGCAGTATTTT

D: TRBD2
J: TRBJ2-1
size: many
V: TRBV28
CDR3: CASSLGLAKEQFF
DNA: TGTGCCAGCAGTTTGGGACTAGCGAAAGAGCAGTTCTTC